This T cell receptor beta chain is drawn from a study of Ad26.COV2.S vaccination and SARS-CoV-2 variants listed by TCRdb under 2021. Context from the whole study: The specificity and breadth of SARS-CoV-2-reactive T cell receptors after Ad26.COV2.S vaccination were assessed by TCRbeta repertoire sequencing. The TCR-sequenced set comprised about 32 samples: about 19 Ad26.COV2.S vaccine recipients, 5 placebo recipients and 8 SARS-CoV-2 convalescent individuals. What the authors observed across the whole study: Higher spike-specific TCR breadth was observed in Ad26.COV2.S recipients than in placebo recipients (P = 0.0014). Comparable non-spike TCR breadth was observed between vaccine and placebo recipients, consistent with only spike being contained in the vaccine. It was noted by the authors that total T cell responses may have been underestimated by the TCR breadth and depth analyses. After vaccination, spike-specific CD8+ and CD4+ T cell responses were reported to show substantial breadth.

For this clone: What antigen it recognizes has not been identified. There are no base qualities to consult, and no much larger clone falls within one base.

Sample time point, as interpreted from the label and publication: individuals recovered from natural SARS-CoV-2 infection. The CDR3 covers 13 residues, taking in both the cysteine and the phenylalanine. The retained sequence is limited to the CDR3, 39 bases, with the frame set at the first base. V is clipped by 7 bases and J by 3 bases, and the sequence between their germline boundaries is 13 bases long. The germline V gene sets CDR1 to MNHEY and CDR2 to SVGAGI. The immunoSEQ Assay was the method used to sequence TCRbeta CDR3 regions. After extraction, genomic DNA underwent amplification by bias-controlled multiplex PCR, followed by high-throughput sequencing. The original methods were these. Collapsing and filtering of sequences were performed to quantify the absolute abundance of each unique TCRbeta CDR3 region. T cell fraction was estimated by normalizing TCRbeta template counts to usable DNA, which was measured by amplifying reference genes present in all nucleated cells. Repertoire TCRs were annotated as SARS-CoV-2-specific when V gene, CDR3 amino acid sequence and J gene were exactly matched to a known reactive TCR set. The reference SARS-CoV-2 TCR set was derived from MIRA and filtered for enrichment in COVID-19-positive ImmuneCODE repertoires, a step that removed public or cross-reactive TCRs. Using the MIRA antigens, annotated TCRs were further analysed by specific ORF or by position within an ORF. Depth was the summed frequency of annotated unique rearrangements, while breadth was defined as annotated unique rearrangements over total unique productive rearrangements. TCR breadth was compared between groups using two-sided Wilcoxon rank-sum tests. TCRdb obtained this table from immuneACCESS and retained in-frame rearrangements with V and J assigned. These tables miss some clones; where compared with another copy, unresolved V genes account for less than half of the shortfall, and the remainder is unexplained. The V and J calls and clone size were taken over from that table, and D and trimming were inferred from the DNA. This sample holds 150,000 to 200,000 clones; 70% to 90% were observed only once. 5.5% to 6% of the sample is in the top ten clones.

The chain was built from TRBV6-5 and TRBJ2-7, with the identity of the D gene unclear. The sequence derives from a human donor who had recovered from COVID-19. Sequenced material: peripheral blood, taken after recovery from COVID-19. The sequence in DNA is TGTGCCAGCAAAACAGCGACCCTCTACGAGCAGTACTTC. Protein translation: CASKTATLYEQYF.